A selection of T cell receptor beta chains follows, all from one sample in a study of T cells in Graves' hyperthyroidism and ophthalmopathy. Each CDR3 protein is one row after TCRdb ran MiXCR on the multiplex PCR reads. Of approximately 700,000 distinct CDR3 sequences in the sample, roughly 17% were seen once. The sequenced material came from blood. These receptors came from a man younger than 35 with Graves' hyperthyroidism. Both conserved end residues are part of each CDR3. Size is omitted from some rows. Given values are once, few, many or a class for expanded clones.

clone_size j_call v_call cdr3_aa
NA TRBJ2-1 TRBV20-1 CSAREAGGPYNEQFF
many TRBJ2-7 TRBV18 CASSPAGQGAEQYF
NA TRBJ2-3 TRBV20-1 CSTSGSRDSTDTQYF
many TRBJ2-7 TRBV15 CATSREGTGLYEQYF
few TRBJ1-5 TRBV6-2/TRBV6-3 CASSSQFGPQHF
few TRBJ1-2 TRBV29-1 CSVEDREYYGYTF
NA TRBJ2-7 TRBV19 CASSIHWDTSYEQYF
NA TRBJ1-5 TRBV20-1 CSATRGQAHQPQHF
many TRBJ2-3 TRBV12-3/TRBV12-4 CASSRDRGPWYPQYF
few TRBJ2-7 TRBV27 CASSSRDTGTYEQYF
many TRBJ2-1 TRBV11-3 CASSPGGLDEQFF